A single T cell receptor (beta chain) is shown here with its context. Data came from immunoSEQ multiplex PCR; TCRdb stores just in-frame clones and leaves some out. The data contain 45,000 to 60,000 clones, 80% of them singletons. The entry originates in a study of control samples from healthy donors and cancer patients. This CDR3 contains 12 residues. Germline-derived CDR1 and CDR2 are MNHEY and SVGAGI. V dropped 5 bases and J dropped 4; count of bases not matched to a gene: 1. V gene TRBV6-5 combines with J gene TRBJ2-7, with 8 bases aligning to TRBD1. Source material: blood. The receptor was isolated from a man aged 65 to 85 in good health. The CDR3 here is CASSRQGYEQYF. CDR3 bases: TGTGCCAGCAGTCGACAGGGGTACGAGCAGTACTTC.